This T cell receptor (beta chain) was recorded in a study of T cells in localized non-small cell lung cancer. Findings of the study overall: Longer overall survival accompanied higher blood T cell density. Adjacent lung had a median about 55 of the 100 largest tumor clones. Maximal T cell clonality occurred in uninvolved adjacent lung, with tumor ranking below it. Heterogeneity cannot be ruled out, as sequencing used one tumor region only.

This CDR3 is 14 amino acids long. Looked up from germline, CDR1 is GTSNPN and CDR2 is SVGIG (reference sequence). Trimming took 4 bases from V and 7 from J, leaving 17 bases between them. The protocol was immunoSEQ multiplex PCR, while the TCRdb copy is restricted to in-frame clones and leaves out a portion. The sample yields about 40,000 clones, roughly 79% seen once. Remarks on this clone: Its antigen is as yet unknown.

The chain uses TRBV30 and TRBJ2-4; D tentatively reads TRBD1 or TRBD2 (7 bases each). This clonotype originated in a male donor aged 60 or over with stage II lung adenocarcinoma. The specimen comprised peripheral blood mononuclear cells, sampled before any cancer treatment. For the CDR3, the DNA is TGTGCCTGGACCGGGACAGCGGGATACAACATTCAGTACTTC. Protein: CAWTGTAGYNIQYF.